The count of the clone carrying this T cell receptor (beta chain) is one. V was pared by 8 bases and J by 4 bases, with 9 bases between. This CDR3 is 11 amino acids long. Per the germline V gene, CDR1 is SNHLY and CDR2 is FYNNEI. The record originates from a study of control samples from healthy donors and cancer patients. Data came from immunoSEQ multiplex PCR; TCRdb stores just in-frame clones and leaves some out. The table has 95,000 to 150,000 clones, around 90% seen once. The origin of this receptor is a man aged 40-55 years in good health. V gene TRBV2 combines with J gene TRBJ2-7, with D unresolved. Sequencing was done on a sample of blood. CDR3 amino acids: CASGDLYEQYF. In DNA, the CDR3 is TGTGCCAGCGGCGACCTTTACGAGCAGTACTTC. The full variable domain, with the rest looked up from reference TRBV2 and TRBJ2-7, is EPEVTQTPSHQVTQMGQEVILRCVPISNHLYFYWYRQILGQKVEFLVSFYNNEISEKSEIFDDQFSVERPDGSNFTLKIRSTKLEDSAMYFCASGDLYEQYFGPGTRLTVT.